This T cell receptor beta chain was captured in a study of CD8+ T cells in alopecia areata (dated by TCRdb to 2016 to 2018). Describing the broader study: The treated patients took part in an open-label pilot trial in which moderate-to-severe alopecia areata was treated with oral tofacitinib at 5 to 10 mg twice daily. High-throughput TCRbeta sequencing was used to examine T cell clonal expansion in alopecia areata in both the C3H/HeJ mouse model and human patients. In treated patients, disease severity was measured using the SALT score, which gives the percentage of scalp surface area affected. Biopsies were taken from tofacitinib-treated patients at baseline and at 4 and 24 weeks of treatment, and a later scalp biopsy was taken in several of the tofacitinib-treated patients. Human TCRbeta sequencing covered scalp tissue and sorted CD4+ and CD8+ peripheral blood T cells from patchy and totalis/universalis alopecia areata patients and healthy controls. TCRbeta CDR3 regions were amplified by immunoSEQ multiplex PCR with 35 Vbeta forward and 13 Jbeta reverse primers. Patients received tofacitinib for 6 to 18 months and were then followed off drug for 6 months to check for delayed response and recurrence. RNA was obtained with the PAXgene miRNA kit for fixed scalp, the miRNeasy kit for PBMCs, and the RNeasy kit for mouse skin. Scalp clonality was compared among normal scalp (n=4), patchy alopecia areata scalp (n=8), and alopecia totalis/universalis scalp (n=8). On the study overall, not on this receptor specifically: Unlike mouse skin, which is dominated by gammadelta T cells, normal human skin has resident alphabeta T cells that are also sequenced, and this complicates analysis of the scalp TCR repertoire. Many expanded lesional clones were found to persist in scalp and blood during tofacitinib treatment, and relapse after treatment cessation may be partly explained by this persistence. Tofacitinib significantly decreased scalp clonality and the number of expanded CD8+ clones among the top 100 scalp clones. Shared TCR sequences between patients were less evident than in mice, which may be partly attributable to HLA diversity in the patient population. Higher clonality and more expanded CD8+ clones were observed in lesional scalp than in normal scalp, particularly in alopecia totalis/universalis, a finding suggestive of antigenic drive. Because the treated cohort was small and included a single nonresponder, larger studies are needed to assess links between baseline CD8+ expansion and response.

The intended sense of this specimen's treatment or condition label: oral pan-JAK inhibitor, 5-10 mg twice daily. Lesional scalp punch biopsies and peripheral blood were collected from alopecia areata patients. PBMCs were isolated by density centrifugation and stained for CD3, CD4 and CD8, after which CD4+ and CD8+ T cells were sorted on a FACSAria. There are a few counts of this clone. Its antigen is unknown. Base qualities are not at hand, and no much larger clone is one base apart. The library was built by means of the immunoSEQ multiplex PCR assay. For TCR sequencing, RNA was extracted from every sample and reverse transcribed into cDNA to serve as template. SuperScript III was used to make first-strand cDNA, primed with a 2:1 mix of oligo-dT and random hexamers. A synthetic immune receptor repertoire was used to measure amplification bias, and any remaining bias was corrected computationally. The paper's processing steps were these. Raw reads were preprocessed to remove errors, and CDR3 was defined according to IMGT conventions as the region from the conserved cysteine to phenylalanine. Clonality was computed as 1 minus the Shannon entropy, with the entropy normalized by log2 of the number of productive unique TCRs. Whether scalp clones were CD4 or CD8 was inferred by matching scalp TCRbeta sequences against CD4 and CD8 repertoires sorted from blood. The source is immuneACCESS, and TCRdb retained only in-frame sequences with V and J called. Part of the clones is not carried over; for the studies checked, unresolved V genes explain less than half of this, and the remainder is unexplained. The V and J calls and clone size are taken from that table; D and trimming were inferred from the DNA. This sample lists roughly 100,000 clones; roughly 60% were detected once. The ten largest clones add up to around 15% of the sample.

Inclusive of the bounding cysteine and phenylalanine, the CDR3 is 15 residues long. Only the CDR3 DNA is retained, 45 bases long and in frame from the first base. Germline trimming amounts to 5 bases on V and 0 bases on J, with 7 as the count of junction bases outside the gene matches. As encoded in the germline V gene (reference sequence), CDR1 is PRHDT while CDR2 is FYEKMQ. The V and J segments used are TRBV13 and TRBJ2-7, with 7 middle bases fitting TRBD1. This TCR derives from a human donor with alopecia areata. Material: CD8+ T cells sorted from blood, obtained at approximately week 55, from a patient treated with tofacitinib. The DNA is as follows: TGTGCCAGCAGCCCCGGGACAGAGAGCTCCTACGAGCAGTACTTC. Protein translation: CASSPGTESSYEQYF. The entire variable domain, with the stretches around the CDR3 drawn from the reference TRBV13 and TRBJ2-7 proteins, is AAGVIQSPRHLIKEKRETATLKCYPIPRHDTVYWYQQGPGQDPQFLISFYEKMQSDKGSIPDRFSAQQFSDYHSELNMSSLELGDSALYFCASSPGTESSYEQYFGPGTRLTVT.